Shown below are 8 T cell receptor beta chains from a single sample sequenced in a study of breast tumors, draining lymph nodes, adjacent tissues (dated by TCRdb to the mid-2010s). Library creation used multiplex PCR. TCRdb shows the sequencer as Illumina HiSeq 2000. The public reads were quality trimmed at Q25 with fastp and then assembled into clones with MiXCR by TCRdb, keeping productive beta chains. Entries that share a CDR3 protein sequence are merged under the most common genes and DNA. The sample table shows 20,000 to 25,000 distinct CDR3 sequences, and 45% to 60% are seen once. 14% of the sample goes to the ten largest clones. The sample was breast tumor tissue. Source of these receptors: a female donor with breast cancer. Some clones in this sample may be carry-over from other donors' samples.

The V and J genes are TRBV5-4 and TRBJ2-7; 7 bases align to TRBD1. V gave up 4 bases and J gave up 2 bases; unmatched junction bases: 6. Germline CDR1 SGHNT, CDR2 YYREEE (reference sequence). CDR3 length equals 14 residues. CDR3 in amino acids: CASSPGTAPYEQYF. The CDR3 nucleotides are TGTGCCAGCAGCCCGGGGACAGCACCCTACGAGCAGTACTTC.

The rearrangement links TRBV2 to TRBJ1-6, with 11 bases aligning to TRBD1. Trimming took 3 bases from V and 9 from J; bases not matched to a gene: 7. The CDR3 is 16 amino acids. Germline V CDR1 and CDR2: SNHLY, FYNNEI. CDR3 loop: CASSERTGGAGSPLHF. CDR3 bases: TGTGCCAGCAGTGAGAGGACAGGGGGCGCCGGTTCACCCCTCCACTTT.

Ten or more counts support this clonotype. This rearrangement joins TRBV28 to TRBJ2-2, with D perhaps matching TRBD1 (6 bases). CDR1 and CDR2 (germline): MDHEN, SYDVKM. V gave up 7 bases and J gave up 1 base, with 16 bases separating them. The CDR3 is made up of 16 amino acids. The CDR3 is CASTPMGTQNTGELFF. DNA for the CDR3: TGTGCCAGCACCCCTATGGGGACACAGAACACCGGGGAGCTGTTTTTT.

The chain couples TRBV28 to TRBJ2-7; D gene unclear. V lost 8 bases and J lost 1, with 9 bases in between. The CDR3 is 12 residues long. Germline V gives CDR1 MDHEN, CDR2 SYDVKM. The CDR3 protein is CASQALSYEQYF. The CDR3 coding sequence is TGTGCCAGCCAAGCGTTATCCTACGAGCAGTACTTC.

This clonotype was detected once. The CDR3: CSARLSGWGALRQETQYF. DNA of the CDR3: TGCAGTGCTAGGTTAAGCGGTTGGGGGGCCCTAAGGCAAGAGACCCAGTACTTC. The genes are TRBV20-1 and TRBJ2-5; D may correspond to TRBD1 or TRBD2 (6 bases each). This CDR3 is 18 amino acids long. With 3 bases removed from V and 2 bases from J, the gap between germline ends came to 25 bases. The germline V gene encodes CDR1 DFQATT and CDR2 SNEGSKA (reference sequence).

This clonotype came up many times. The chain links TRBV11-2 to TRBJ2-1, with 10 positions matching TRBD2. V was clipped by 5 bases and J by 2 bases; unmatched bases: 3. The CDR3 has 15 amino acids. The germline V gene encodes CDR1 SGHAT and CDR2 FQNNGV. CDR3 in amino acids: CASSILAGPYNEQFF. CDR3 DNA sequence: TGTGCCAGCAGCATACTAGCGGGGCCCTACAATGAGCAGTTCTTC. Based on the CDR3 plus reference TRBV11-2 and TRBJ2-1, the full variable domain is EAGVAQSPRYKIIEKRQSVAFWCNPISGHATLYWYQQILGQGPKLLIQFQNNGVVDDSQLPKDRFSAERLKGVDSTLKIQPAKLEDSAVYLCASSILAGPYNEQFFGPGTRLTVL.

This clonotype has more than one count but fewer than ten. The chain couples TRBV12-3 or TRBV12-4 to TRBJ2-7; D remains ambiguous. The CDR3 has 13 residues. The germline V and J ends were trimmed by 1 base and 1 base, with 5 bases remaining between them. In DNA form, the CDR3 reads TGTGCCAGCAGTTTAGAACAATCCTACGAGCAGTACTTC. Its protein is CASSLEQSYEQYF.

The chain recombines TRBV5-6 with TRBJ2-3; D is undetermined. Judging by the DNA end, TRBJ1-5 fits better; the J call may be wrong. CDR3 length: 13 residues. CDR1 and CDR2 (germline): SGHDT, YYEEEE. The chain's CDR3 is CASSPESTDTQHF. CDR3 nucleotides: TGTGCCAGCAGCCCGGAGTCCACAGATACGCAGCATTTT.